Given below is one TCR beta chain in context. No antigen is known for it. CDR3 length: 15 residues. J gave up 2 bases and V 6 bases, and 9 bases lay outside the gene matches. CDR1 is MNHEY and CDR2 is SVGAGI in the germline V gene. Some clones are missing from TCRdb's copy, which holds only in-frame ones; the method was immunoSEQ multiplex PCR. The sample has 72,000 or so clones; approximately 87% are singletons. This sample was taken from a study of T cells in localized non-small cell lung cancer. Notes on the study in general: Overall survival was longer when the density of T cells in the blood was higher. Paired adjacent lung recovered a median approximately 57 of the top 100 tumor clones.

The sequence came from a male donor at least 60 years old with stage III squamous cell lung carcinoma. This chain uses TRBV6-5 with TRBJ2-5; TRBD2 matches at 7 bases. Sequenced material: peripheral blood, taken before any cancer treatment. CDR3 nucleotides: TGTGCCAGCAGGGACTCTAGCGGAGCACAAGAGACCCAGTACTTC. Translating gives CASRDSSGAQETQYF.